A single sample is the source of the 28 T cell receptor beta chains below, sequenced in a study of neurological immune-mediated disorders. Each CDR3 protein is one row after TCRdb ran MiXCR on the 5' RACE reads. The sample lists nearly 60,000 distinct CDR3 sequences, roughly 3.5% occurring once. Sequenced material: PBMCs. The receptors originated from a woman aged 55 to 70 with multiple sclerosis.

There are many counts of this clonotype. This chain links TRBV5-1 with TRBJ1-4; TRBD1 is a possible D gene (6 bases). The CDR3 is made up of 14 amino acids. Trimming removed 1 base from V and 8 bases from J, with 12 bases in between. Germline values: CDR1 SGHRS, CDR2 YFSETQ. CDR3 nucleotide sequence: TGCGCCAGCAGCTTGTTGGCAGGGGAAGAAAAACTGTTTTTT. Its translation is CASSLLAGEEKLFF.

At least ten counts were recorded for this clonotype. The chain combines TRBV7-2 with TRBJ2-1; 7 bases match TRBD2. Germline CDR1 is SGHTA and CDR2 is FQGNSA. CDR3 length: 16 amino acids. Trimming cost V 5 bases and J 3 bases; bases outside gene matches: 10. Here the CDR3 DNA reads TGTGCCAGCAGCCCGGAGGGCGGGAGTGTCTACAATGAGCAGTTCTTC. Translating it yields CASSPEGGSVYNEQFF.

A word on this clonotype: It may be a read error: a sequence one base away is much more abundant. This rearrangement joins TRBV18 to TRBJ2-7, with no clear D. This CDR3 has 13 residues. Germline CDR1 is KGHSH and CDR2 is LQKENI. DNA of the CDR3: TGTACCAGCTCCCCTGGGCCGCCGGGCGAGCAGTACTTC. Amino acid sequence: CTSSPGPPGEQYF.

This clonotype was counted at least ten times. In nucleotides, the CDR3 is TGTGCCAGCAGCTTGGGACTAGCGAGAACCGGGGAGCTGTTTTTT. Residues: CASSLGLARTGELFF. The chain employs TRBV7-8 and TRBJ2-2; 10 bases are shared with TRBD2. The length of the CDR3 is 15 residues. Germline V gene sequence: CDR1 SGHVS, CDR2 FQNEAQ. V was pared by 3 bases and J by 5 bases, with 3 bases of the junction left unmatched.

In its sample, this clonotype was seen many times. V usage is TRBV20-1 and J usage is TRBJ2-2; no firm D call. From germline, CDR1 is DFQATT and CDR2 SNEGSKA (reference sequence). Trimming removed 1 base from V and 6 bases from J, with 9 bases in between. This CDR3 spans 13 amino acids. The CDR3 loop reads CSARGETAGELFF. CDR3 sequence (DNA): TGCAGTGCTAGAGGAGAAACGGCCGGGGAGCTGTTTTTT.

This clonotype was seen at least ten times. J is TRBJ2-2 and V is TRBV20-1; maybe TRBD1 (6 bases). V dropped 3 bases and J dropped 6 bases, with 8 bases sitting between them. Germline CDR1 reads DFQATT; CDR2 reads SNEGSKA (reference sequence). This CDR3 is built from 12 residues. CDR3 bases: TGCAGTGCTAGTCAGGGGCCCGGGGAGCTGTTTTTT. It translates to CSASQGPGELFF.

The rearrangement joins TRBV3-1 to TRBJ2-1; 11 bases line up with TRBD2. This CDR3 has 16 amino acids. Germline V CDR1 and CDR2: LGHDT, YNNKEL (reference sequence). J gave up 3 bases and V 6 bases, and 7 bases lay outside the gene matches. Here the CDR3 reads CASRGLAGGVYNEQFF. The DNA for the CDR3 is TGTGCCAGCAGGGGGCTAGCGGGAGGCGTCTACAATGAGCAGTTCTTC.

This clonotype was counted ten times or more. The chain's CDR3 is CASSLGVGQPQHF. For the CDR3, the DNA is TGTGCCAGCAGCTTGGGGGTGGGCCAGCCCCAGCATTTT. The J gene is TRBJ1-5, the V gene TRBV5-8; no clear D. Deletions cut 0 bases from V and 7 bases from J, with 8 bases between. CDR3 size: 13 residues. The germline V gene has CDR1 SGHTS and CDR2 YDEGEE.

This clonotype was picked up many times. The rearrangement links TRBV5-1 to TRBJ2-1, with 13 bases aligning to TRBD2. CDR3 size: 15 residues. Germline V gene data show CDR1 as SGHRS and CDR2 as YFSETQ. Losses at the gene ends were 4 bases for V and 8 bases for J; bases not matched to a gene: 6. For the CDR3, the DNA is TGCGCCAGCAGCAGGACTAGCGGGAGTAAAGATGAGCAGTTCTTC. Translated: CASSRTSGSKDEQFF.

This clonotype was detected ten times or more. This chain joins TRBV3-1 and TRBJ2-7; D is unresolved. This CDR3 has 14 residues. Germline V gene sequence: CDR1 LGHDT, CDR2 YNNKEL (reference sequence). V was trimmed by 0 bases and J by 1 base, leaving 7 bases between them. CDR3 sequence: CASSQEGISYEQYF. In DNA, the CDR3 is TGTGCCAGCAGCCAAGAAGGGATATCCTACGAGCAGTACTTC.

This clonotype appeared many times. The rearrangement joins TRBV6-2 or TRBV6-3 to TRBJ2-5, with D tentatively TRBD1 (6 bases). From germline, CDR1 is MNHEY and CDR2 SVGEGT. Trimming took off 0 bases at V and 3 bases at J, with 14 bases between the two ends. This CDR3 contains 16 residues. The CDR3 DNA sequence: TGTGCCAGCAGTTACTCTCCCAGGGGCCGAAAAGAGACCCAGTACTTC. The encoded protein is CASSYSPRGRKETQYF.

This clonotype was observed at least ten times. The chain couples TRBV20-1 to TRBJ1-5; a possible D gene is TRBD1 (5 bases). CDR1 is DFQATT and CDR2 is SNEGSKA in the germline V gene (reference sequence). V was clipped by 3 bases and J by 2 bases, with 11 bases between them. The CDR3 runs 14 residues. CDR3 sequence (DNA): TGCAGTGCTAGTTGGGGGTCGGGCAATCAGCCCCAGCATTTT. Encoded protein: CSASWGSGNQPQHF.

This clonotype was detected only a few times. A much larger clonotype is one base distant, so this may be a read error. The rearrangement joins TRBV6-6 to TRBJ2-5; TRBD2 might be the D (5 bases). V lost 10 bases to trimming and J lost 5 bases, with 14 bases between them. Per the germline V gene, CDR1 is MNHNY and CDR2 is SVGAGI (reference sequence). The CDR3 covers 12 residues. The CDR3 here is CAKSGIMETQYF. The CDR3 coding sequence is TGTGCCAAATCCGGGATTATGGAGACCCAGTACTTC.

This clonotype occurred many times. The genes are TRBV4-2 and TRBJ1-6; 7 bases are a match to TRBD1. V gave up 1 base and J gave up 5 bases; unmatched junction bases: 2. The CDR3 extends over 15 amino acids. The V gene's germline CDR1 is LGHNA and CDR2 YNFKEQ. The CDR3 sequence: CASSQGTGHNSPLHF. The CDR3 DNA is TGTGCCAGCAGCCAAGGGACAGGCCATAATTCACCCCTCCACTTT.

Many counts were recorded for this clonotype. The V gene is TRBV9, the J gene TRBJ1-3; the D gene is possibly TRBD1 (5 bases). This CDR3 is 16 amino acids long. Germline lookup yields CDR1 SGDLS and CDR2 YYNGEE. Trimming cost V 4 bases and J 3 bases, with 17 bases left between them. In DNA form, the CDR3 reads TGTGCCAGCAGCCCAAGGGGTCAGGCAAGTGGAAACACCATATATTTT. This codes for CASSPRGQASGNTIYF.

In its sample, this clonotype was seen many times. CDR3: CASSLSYYEQYF. The CDR3 nucleotides are TGTGCCAGCAGTTTGAGCTACTACGAGCAGTACTTC. The V call is TRBV28, the J call TRBJ2-7; no firm D call. Germline-derived CDR1 and CDR2 are MDHEN and SYDVKM. V was shortened by 3 bases and J by 3 bases, with 6 bases between the two germline ends. CDR3 length equals 12 residues.

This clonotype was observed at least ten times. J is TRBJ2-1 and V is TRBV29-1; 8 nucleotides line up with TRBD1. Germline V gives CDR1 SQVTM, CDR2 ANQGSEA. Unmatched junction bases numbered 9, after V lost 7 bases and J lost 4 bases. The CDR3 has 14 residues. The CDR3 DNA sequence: TGCAGCGGCAAGGCAGGGGGCCTGTACAATGAGCAGTTCTTC. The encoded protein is CSGKAGGLYNEQFF.

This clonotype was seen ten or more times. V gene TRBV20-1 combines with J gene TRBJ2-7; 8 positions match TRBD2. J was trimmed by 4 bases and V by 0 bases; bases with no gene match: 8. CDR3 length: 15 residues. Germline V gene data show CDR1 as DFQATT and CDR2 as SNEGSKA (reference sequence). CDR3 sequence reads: CSARDPAGAGYEQYF. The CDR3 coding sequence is TGCAGTGCTAGAGATCCAGCGGGGGCCGGGTACGAGCAGTACTTC.

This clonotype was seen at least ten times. The CDR3: CASSLDLAGSSYNEQFF. The CDR3 DNA reads as TGTGCCAGCAGCTTAGACCTAGCGGGTAGCTCCTACAATGAGCAGTTCTTC. The V gene is TRBV7-6, the J gene TRBJ2-1; 8 bases match TRBD2. This CDR3 is built from 17 residues. The trim removed 1 base at V and 0 bases at J, leaving 5 bases unmatched. Germline CDR1 SGHVS, CDR2 FNYEAQ. The full variable domain, its missing parts supplied by reference TRBV7-6 and TRBJ2-1, is GAGVSQSPRYKVTKRGQDVALRCDPISGHVSLYWYRQALGQGPEFLTYFNYEAQQDKSGLPNDRFSAERPEGSISTLTIQRTEQRDSAMYRCASSLDLAGSSYNEQFFGPGTRLTVL.

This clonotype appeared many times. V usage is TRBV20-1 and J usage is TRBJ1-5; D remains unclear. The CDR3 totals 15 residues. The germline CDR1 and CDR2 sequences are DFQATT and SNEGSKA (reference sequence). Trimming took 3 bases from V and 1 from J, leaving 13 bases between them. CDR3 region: CSARREGLSNQPQHF. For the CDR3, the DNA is TGCAGTGCTAGGAGGGAAGGTTTGAGCAATCAGCCCCAGCATTTT.

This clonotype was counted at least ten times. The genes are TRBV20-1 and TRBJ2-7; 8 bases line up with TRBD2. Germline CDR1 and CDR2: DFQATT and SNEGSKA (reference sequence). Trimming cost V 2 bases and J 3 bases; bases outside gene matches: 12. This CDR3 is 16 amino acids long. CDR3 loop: CSARLLAGGPDYEQYF. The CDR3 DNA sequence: TGCAGTGCTAGACTCTTGGCGGGGGGCCCTGACTACGAGCAGTACTTC.

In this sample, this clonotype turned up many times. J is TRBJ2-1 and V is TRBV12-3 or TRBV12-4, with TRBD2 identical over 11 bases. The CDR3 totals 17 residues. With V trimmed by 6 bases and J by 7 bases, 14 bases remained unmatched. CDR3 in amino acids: CASRSSFGLAGNNEQFF. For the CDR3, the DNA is TGTGCCAGCAGGTCCTCCTTTGGACTAGCGGGTAATAATGAGCAGTTCTTC.

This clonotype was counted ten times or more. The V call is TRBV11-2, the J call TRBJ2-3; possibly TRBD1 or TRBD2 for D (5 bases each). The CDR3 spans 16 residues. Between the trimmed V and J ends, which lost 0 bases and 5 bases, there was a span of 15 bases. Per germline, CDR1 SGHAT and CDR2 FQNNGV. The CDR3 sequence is CASSLEGRSWIDTQYF. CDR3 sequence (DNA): TGTGCCAGCAGCTTAGAGGGACGTTCATGGATAGATACGCAGTATTTT. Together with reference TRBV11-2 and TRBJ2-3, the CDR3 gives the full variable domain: EAGVAQSPRYKIIEKRQSVAFWCNPISGHATLYWYQQILGQGPKLLIQFQNNGVVDDSQLPKDRFSAERLKGVDSTLKIQPAKLEDSAVYLCASSLEGRSWIDTQYFGPGTRLTVL.

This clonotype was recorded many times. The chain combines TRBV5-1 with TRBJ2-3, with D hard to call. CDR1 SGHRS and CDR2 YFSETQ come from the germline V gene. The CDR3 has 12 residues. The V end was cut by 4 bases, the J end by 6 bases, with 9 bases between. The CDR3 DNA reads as TGCGCCAGCAGCAAAGGTGGCGATACGCAGTATTTT. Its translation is CASSKGGDTQYF.

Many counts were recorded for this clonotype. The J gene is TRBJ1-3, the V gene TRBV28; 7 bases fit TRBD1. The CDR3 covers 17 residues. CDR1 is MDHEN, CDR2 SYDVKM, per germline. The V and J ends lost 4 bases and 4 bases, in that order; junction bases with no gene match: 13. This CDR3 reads CASSSLGDSEPGNTIYF. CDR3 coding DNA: TGTGCCAGCAGTTCCTTAGGGGACAGCGAACCCGGAAACACCATATATTTT.

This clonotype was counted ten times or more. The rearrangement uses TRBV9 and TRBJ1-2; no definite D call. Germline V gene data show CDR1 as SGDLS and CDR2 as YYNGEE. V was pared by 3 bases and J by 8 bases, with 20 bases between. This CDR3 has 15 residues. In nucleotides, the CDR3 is TGTGCCAGCAGCGGACTCAACACGGGGTTTGGGGGCTACACCTTC. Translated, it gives CASSGLNTGFGGYTF.

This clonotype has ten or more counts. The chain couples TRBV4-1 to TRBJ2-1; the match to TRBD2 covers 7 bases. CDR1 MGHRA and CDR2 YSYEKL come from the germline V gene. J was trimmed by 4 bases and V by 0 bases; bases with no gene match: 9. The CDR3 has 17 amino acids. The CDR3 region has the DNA TGCGCCAGCAGCCAAGAATCTGGCGGGAGAGCTTACAATGAGCAGTTCTTC. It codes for CASSQESGGRAYNEQFF.

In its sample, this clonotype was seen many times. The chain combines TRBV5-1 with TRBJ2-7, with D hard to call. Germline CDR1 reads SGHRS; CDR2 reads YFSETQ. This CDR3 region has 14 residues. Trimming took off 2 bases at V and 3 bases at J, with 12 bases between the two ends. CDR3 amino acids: CASSFRGVSYEQYF. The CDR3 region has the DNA TGCGCCAGCAGCTTCCGCGGAGTAAGCTACGAGCAGTACTTC.